Following are 14 T cell receptor beta chains from one sample sequenced in a study of blood T cell repertoires in COVID-19. Here immunoSEQ multiplex PCR was the method, and the copy in TCRdb shows in-frame clones only, minus some. The table records around 95,000 clones, 75% to 95% of them present only once. The material sequenced was peripheral blood. The receptors were gathered from a man in his fifties or sixties with acute or convalescent COVID-19.

This clone was recorded once. V gene TRBV25-1 combines with J gene TRBJ1-2; TRBD1 is a possible D gene (5 bases). This CDR3 has 12 residues. V lost 5 bases and J 7 bases, leaving 11 bases between the germline ends. Germline V gene lookup returns CDR1 MGHDK and CDR2 SYGVNS. The CDR3 DNA follows: TGTGCCAGCAGTTGGGGCGTCTTTGGCTACACCTTC. Translation: CASSWGVFGYTF.

The chain combines TRBV28 with TRBJ1-1; the D gene is possibly TRBD1 (6 bases). The CDR3 spans 15 residues. V lost 2 bases and J 5 bases, leaving 15 bases between the germline ends. CDR1 MDHEN and CDR2 SYDVKM come from the germline V gene. The CDR3 coding sequence is TGTGCCAGCAGTTTAACGGGGGGCGGTCGGACTGAAGCTTTCTTT. As protein: CASSLTGGGRTEAFF.

This sequence joins TRBV5-4 and TRBJ2-3; 9 nucleotides align to TRBD2. Unmatched junction bases numbered 8, after V lost 4 bases and J lost 2 bases. CDR3 size: 16 residues. Germline CDR1 and CDR2: SGHNT and YYREEE (reference sequence). The CDR3: CASSPGLAGSTDTQYF. In nucleotides, the CDR3 is TGTGCCAGCAGCCCAGGCCTAGCGGGGTCCACAGATACGCAGTATTTT.

The genes are TRBV30 and TRBJ1-2; D is unresolved. V lost 3 bases to trimming and J lost 6 bases, with 17 bases between them. Looked up from germline, CDR1 is GTSNPN and CDR2 is SVGIG (reference sequence). The CDR3 sequence is 14 residues long. The CDR3 loop reads CAWSVRVQWDGYTF. CDR3 DNA sequence: TGTGCCTGGAGCGTCCGGGTCCAATGGGATGGCTACACCTTC.

The chain carries TRBV19 and TRBJ2-1; D not resolved. Deletions cut 1 base from V and 9 bases from J, with 7 bases between. Germline CDR1 reads LNHDA; CDR2 reads SQIVND (reference sequence). The CDR3 runs to 12 residues. This CDR3 is CASSIAHGEQFF. CDR3 bases: TGTGCCAGTAGTATAGCCCACGGTGAGCAGTTCTTC.

The genes are TRBV5-1 and TRBJ2-1; TRBD2 matches at 7 bases. CDR3 size: 13 residues. In germline, CDR1 is SGHRS, CDR2 YFSETQ. V dropped 7 bases and J dropped 6; count of bases not matched to a gene: 7. The CDR3 reads CASGRASGNEQFF. In nucleotides, the CDR3 is TGCGCCAGCGGGAGGGCCTCGGGCAATGAGCAGTTCTTC. The full variable domain, with the rest looked up from reference TRBV5-1 and TRBJ2-1, is KAGVTQTPRYLIKTRGQQVTLSCSPISGHRSVSWYQQTPGQGLQFLFEYFSETQRNKGNFPGRFSGRQFSNSRSEMNVSTLELGDSALYLCASGRASGNEQFFGPGTRLTVL.

The chain recombines TRBV12-5 with TRBJ1-3; the D is unclear. This CDR3 is 19 amino acids long. V dropped 3 bases and J dropped 2 bases, with 23 bases sitting between them. The V gene's germline CDR1 is LGHNT and CDR2 FRNRAP. CDR3 in amino acids: CASGFNKGDQDSAGNTIYF. The CDR3, as DNA: TGTGCTAGTGGTTTTAACAAGGGAGACCAGGATTCGGCTGGAAACACCATATATTTT.

This chain connects TRBV6-6 to TRBJ1-4; tentative D call: TRBD1 (6 bases). Germline assignment: CDR1 MNHNY and CDR2 SVGAGI (reference sequence). The V and J ends lost 11 bases and 7 bases respectively, with 17 bases between them. The CDR3 loop spans 13 amino acids. The CDR3 sequence: CAGGGGRGEKLFF. The CDR3 nucleotides are TGTGCCGGGGGAGGGGGGCGCGGTGAAAAACTGTTTTTT.

V and J are TRBV12-3 or TRBV12-4 and TRBJ2-7; no clear D gene. This CDR3 is built from 13 residues. The V and J ends lost 6 bases and 8 bases respectively, with 17 bases between them. The CDR3 nucleotides are TGTGCCAGCAGCTCCAAGAATCCTACGAAGCAGTACTTC. Amino acids: CASSSKNPTKQYF.

The chain links TRBV2 to TRBJ1-2; D possibly corresponds to TRBD1 (6 bases). The CDR3 has 16 amino acids. The germline gives CDR1 SNHLY, CDR2 FYNNEI. The V gene lost 0 bases and the J gene lost 6 bases, with 17 bases spanning the gap. The DNA of the CDR3 is TGTGCCAGCAGTGAAGCAGGGGCAGGGGATGGGGATGGCTACACCTTC. It translates to CASSEAGAGDGDGYTF.

The rearrangement joins TRBV6-5 to TRBJ2-7; D uncertain. Germline V CDR1 and CDR2: MNHEY, SVGAGI. The CDR3 sequence is 15 residues long. V lost 0 bases to trimming and J lost 7 bases, with 16 bases between them. The CDR3 DNA is TGTGCCAGCAGTTACTCACCACCGGTTTCTTCAGAGCAGTACTTC. Amino acid sequence: CASSYSPPVSSEQYF.

The chain employs TRBV15 and TRBJ2-1; the D gene is possibly TRBD2 (6 bases). Germline CDR1 reads LNHNV; CDR2 reads YYDKDF (reference sequence). Trimming pared 1 base from V and 8 bases from J, leaving 12 bases between. The CDR3 has 14 amino acids. CDR3 residues: CATSRVRGGDEQFF. DNA of the CDR3: TGTGCCACCAGCAGAGTCCGAGGAGGGGATGAGCAGTTCTTC.

The chain uses TRBV14 and TRBJ2-1; weak D call: TRBD1 (6 bases). Germline V lookup: CDR1 SGHDN, CDR2 FVKESK. The CDR3 totals 14 residues. V dropped 7 bases and J dropped 5 bases, with 15 bases sitting between them. CDR3 DNA: TGTGCCAGCAACCCACAGGGAAAGAACAATGAGCAGTTCTTC. Encoded protein: CASNPQGKNNEQFF.

The chain has TRBV19 and TRBJ2-7; D gene unclear. In germline, CDR1 is LNHDA, CDR2 SQIVND (reference sequence). V lost 6 bases, J lost 0 bases, and 12 bases lay in between. The CDR3 runs to 14 residues. The CDR3 loop reads CASSAGSPSYEQYF. The CDR3 DNA is TGTGCCAGTAGCGCCGGGTCCCCCTCCTACGAGCAGTACTTC.